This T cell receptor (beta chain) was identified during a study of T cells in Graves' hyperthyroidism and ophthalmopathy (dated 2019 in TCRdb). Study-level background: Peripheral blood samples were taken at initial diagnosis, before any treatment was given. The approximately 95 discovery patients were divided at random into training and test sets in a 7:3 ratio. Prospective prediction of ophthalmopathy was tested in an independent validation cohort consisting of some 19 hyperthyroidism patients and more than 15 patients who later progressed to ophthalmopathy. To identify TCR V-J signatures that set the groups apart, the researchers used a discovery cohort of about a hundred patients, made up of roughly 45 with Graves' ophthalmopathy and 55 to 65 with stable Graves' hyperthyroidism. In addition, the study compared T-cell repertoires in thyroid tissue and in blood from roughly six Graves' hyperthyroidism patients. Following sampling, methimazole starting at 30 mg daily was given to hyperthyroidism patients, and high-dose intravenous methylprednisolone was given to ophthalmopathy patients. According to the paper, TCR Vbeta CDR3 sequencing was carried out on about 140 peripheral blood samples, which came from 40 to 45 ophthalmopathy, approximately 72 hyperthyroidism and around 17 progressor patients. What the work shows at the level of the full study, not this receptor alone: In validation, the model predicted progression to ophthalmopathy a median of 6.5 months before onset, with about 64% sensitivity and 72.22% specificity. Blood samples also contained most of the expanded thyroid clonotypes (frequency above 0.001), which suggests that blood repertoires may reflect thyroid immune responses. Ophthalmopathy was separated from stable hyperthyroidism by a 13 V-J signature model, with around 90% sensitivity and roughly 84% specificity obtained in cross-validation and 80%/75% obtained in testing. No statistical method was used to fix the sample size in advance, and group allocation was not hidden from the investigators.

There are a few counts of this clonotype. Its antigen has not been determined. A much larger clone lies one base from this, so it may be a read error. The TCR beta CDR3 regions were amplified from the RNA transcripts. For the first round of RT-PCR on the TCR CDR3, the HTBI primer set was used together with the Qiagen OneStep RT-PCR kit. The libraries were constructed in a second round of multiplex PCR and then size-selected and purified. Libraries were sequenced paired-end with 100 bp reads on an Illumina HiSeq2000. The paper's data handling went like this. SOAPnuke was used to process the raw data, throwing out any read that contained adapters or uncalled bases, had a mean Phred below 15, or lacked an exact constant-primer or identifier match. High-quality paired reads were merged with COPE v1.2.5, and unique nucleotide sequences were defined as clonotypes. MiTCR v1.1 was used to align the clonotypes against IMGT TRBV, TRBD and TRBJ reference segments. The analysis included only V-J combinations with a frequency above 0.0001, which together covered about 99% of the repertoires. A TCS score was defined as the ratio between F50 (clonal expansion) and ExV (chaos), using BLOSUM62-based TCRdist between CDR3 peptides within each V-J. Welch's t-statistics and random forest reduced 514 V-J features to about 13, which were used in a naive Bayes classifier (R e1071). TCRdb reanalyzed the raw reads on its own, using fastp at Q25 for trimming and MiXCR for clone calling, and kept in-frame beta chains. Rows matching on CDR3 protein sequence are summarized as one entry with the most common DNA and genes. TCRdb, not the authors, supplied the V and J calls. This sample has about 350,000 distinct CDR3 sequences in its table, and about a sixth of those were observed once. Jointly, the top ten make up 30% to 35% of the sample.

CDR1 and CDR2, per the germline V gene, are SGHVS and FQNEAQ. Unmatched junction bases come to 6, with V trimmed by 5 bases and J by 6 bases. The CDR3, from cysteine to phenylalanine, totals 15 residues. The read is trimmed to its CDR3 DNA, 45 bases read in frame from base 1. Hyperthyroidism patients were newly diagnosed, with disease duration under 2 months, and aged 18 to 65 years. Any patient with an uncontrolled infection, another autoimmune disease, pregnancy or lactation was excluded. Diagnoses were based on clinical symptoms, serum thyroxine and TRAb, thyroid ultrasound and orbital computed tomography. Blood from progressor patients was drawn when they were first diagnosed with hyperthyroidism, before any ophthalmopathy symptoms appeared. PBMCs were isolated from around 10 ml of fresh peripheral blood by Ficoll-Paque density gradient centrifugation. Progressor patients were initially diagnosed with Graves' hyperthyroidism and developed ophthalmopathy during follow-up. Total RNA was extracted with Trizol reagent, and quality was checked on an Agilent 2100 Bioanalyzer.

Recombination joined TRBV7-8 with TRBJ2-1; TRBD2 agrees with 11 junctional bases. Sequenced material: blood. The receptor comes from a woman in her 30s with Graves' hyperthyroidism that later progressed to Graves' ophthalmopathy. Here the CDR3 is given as CASSPSSGGLNEQFF. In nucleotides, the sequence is TGTGCCAGCAGCCCTTCTAGCGGGGGGCTCAATGAGCAGTTCTTC.